The present TCR beta chain was sequenced within a study of T cell repertoires in cytomegalovirus infection. Study background: Carrying CMV and the relevant HLA type showed in public TCR beta signatures.

Overall study results and limits: HLA-C-restricted, CMV-specific TCR beta clonotypes were dominant ex vivo. The study identified carriers of CMV plus the relevant HLA from cumulative public TCR beta family frequency.

V lost 7 bases, J lost 0 bases, and 9 bases lay in between. Germline V gives CDR1 SNHLY, CDR2 FYNNEI. This CDR3 is built from 13 residues. TCRdb re-analysed the reads in MiXCR, keeping a single row per CDR3 protein. The profile shows about 260,000 distinct CDR3 sequences, 12% to 15% of them singletons. In the case of this clonotype: Its antigen remains unidentified.

The receptor's source is a human donor in good health (CMV status not recorded). Some clones in this sample may be carry-over from other donors' samples. The sample consisted of PBMCs. V is TRBV2 and J is TRBJ1-1; D gene unclear. The CDR3 protein is CASKVDMNTEAFF. The CDR3 nucleotides read TGTGCCAGCAAGGTGGATATGAACACTGAAGCTTTCTTT.